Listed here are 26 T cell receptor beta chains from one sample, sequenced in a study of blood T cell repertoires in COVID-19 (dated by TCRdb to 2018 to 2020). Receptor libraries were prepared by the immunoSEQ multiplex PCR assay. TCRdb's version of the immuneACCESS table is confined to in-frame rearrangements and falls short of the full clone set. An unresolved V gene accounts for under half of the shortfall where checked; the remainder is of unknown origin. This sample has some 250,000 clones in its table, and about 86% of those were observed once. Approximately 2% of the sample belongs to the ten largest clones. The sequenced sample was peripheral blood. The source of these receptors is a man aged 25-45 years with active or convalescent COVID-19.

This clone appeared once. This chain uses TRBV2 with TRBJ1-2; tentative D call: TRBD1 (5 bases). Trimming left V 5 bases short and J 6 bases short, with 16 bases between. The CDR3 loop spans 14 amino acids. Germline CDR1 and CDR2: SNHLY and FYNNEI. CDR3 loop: CASSFRASGDGYTF. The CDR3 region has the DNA TGTGCCAGCAGTTTCAGGGCCTCGGGGGATGGCTACACCTTC.

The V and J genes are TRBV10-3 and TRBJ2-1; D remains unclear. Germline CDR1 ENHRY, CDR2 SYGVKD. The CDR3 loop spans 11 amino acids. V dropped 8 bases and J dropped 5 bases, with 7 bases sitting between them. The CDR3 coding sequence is TGTGCCATCGAGCTAAACAATGAGCAGTTCTTC. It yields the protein CAIELNNEQFF.

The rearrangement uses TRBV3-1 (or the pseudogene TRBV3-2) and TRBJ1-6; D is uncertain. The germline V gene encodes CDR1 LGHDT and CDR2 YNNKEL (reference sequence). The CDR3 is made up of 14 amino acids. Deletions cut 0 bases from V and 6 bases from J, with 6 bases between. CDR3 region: CASSQEWLNSPLHF. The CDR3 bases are TGTGCCAGCAGCCAAGAGTGGCTTAATTCACCCCTCCACTTT.

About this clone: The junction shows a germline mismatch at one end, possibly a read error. DNA for the CDR3: TGTGCCAGCAGCTTAGACATAGCGGGGGGCCAAAAGACCCAGTACTTC. It translates to CASSLDIAGGQKTQYF. V gene TRBV11-2 combines with J gene TRBJ2-5; 10 nucleotides match TRBD2. The CDR3 contains 16 residues. Germline loops: CDR1 SGHAT, CDR2 FQNNGV.

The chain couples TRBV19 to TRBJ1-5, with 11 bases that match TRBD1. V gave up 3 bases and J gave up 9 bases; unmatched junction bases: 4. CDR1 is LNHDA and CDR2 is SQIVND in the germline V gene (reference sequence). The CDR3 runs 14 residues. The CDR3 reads CASSMDRGRRPQHF. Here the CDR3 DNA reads TGTGCCAGTAGTATGGACAGGGGGCGCCGGCCCCAGCATTTT. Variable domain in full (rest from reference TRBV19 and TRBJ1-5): DGGITQSPKYLFRKEGQNVTLSCEQNLNHDAMYWYRQDPGQGLRLIYYSQIVNDFQKGDIAEGYSVSREKKESFPLTVTSAQKNPTAFYLCASSMDRGRRPQHFGDGTRLSIL.

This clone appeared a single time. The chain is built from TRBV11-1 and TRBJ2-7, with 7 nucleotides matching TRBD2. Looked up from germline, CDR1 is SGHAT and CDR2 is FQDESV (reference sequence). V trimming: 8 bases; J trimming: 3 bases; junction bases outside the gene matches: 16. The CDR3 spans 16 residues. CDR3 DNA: TGTGCCAGCGGCGGGGGTCCGGGTGTAAAGGACTACGAGCAGTACTTC. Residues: CASGGGPGVKDYEQYF.

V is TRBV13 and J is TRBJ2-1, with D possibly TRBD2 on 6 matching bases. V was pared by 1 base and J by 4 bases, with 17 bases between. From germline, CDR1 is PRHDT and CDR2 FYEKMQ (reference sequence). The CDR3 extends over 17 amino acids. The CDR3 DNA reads TGTGCCAGCAGCTTAGTTCGGGGGACCGGGCATTACAATGAGCAGTTCTTC. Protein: CASSLVRGTGHYNEQFF.

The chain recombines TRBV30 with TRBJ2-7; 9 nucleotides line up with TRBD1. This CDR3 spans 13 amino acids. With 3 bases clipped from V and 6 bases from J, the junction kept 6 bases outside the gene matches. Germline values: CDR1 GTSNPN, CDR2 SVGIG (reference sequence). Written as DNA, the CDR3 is TGTGCCTGGAGACGACAGGGGGGAGGCGAGCAGTACTTC. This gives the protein CAWRRQGGGEQYF.

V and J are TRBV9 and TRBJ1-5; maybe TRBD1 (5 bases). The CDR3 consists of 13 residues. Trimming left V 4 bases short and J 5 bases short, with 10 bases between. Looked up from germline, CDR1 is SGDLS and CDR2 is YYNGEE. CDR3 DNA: TGTGCCAGCAGCACAGGTGAGGATCAGCCCCAGCATTTT. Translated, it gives CASSTGEDQPQHF.

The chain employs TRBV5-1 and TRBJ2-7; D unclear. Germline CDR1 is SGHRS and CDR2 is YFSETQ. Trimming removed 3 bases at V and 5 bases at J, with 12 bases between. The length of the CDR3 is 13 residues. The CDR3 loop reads CASSSQDTHEQYF. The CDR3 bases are TGCGCCAGCAGCTCCCAAGACACCCACGAGCAGTACTTC.

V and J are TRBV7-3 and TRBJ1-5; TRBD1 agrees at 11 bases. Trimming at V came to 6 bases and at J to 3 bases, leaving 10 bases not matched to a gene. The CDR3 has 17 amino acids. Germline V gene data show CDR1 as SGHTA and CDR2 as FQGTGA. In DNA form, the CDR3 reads TGTGCCAGCAGTGGTCGGGGACAGGGGGTGGTCAATCAGCCCCAGCATTTT. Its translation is CASSGRGQGVVNQPQHF.

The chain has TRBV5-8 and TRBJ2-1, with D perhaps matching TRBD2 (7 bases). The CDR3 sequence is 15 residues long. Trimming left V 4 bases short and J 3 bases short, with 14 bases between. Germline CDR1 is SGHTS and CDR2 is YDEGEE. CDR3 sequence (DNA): TGTGCCAGCAGCGGGGGGGCGGTGAGCTACAATGAGCAGTTCTTC. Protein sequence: CASSGGAVSYNEQFF.

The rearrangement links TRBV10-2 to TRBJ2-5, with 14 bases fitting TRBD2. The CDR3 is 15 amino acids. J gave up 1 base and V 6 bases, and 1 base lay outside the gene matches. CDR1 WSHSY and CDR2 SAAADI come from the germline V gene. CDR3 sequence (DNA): TGCGCCAGCAGGGGACTAGCGGGAGCCCAAGAGACCCAGTACTTC. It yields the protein CASRGLAGAQETQYF.

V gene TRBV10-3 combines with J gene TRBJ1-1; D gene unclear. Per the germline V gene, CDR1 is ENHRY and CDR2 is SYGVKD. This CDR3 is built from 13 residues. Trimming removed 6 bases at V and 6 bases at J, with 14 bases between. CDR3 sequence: CAISDGRGSEAFF. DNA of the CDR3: TGTGCCATCAGCGACGGCCGAGGGTCTGAAGCTTTCTTT.

The CDR3 protein is CASSQDPELSSGEQYF. In nucleotides, the CDR3 is TGCGCCAGCAGCCAAGATCCTGAACTTAGTTCGGGTGAGCAGTACTTC. The chain is built from TRBV4-1 and TRBJ2-7; D remains unclear. Trimming left V 0 bases short and J 7 bases short, with 19 bases between. CDR1 and CDR2 (germline): MGHRA, YSYEKL. The CDR3 totals 16 residues.

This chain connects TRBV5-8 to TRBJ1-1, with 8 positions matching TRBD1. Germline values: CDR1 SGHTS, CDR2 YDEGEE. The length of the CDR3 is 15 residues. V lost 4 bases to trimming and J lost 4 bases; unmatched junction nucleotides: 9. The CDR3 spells CASSGTRGRGTEAFF. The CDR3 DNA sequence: TGTGCCAGCAGCGGAACCAGGGGGCGTGGCACTGAAGCTTTCTTT.

The CDR3 DNA reads TGTGCCAGCAGCTTTTCGGGACAGTTCTATGGCTACACCTTC. Its protein is CASSFSGQFYGYTF. This chain uses TRBV7-4 with TRBJ1-2; 7 bases agree with TRBD1. CDR3 length: 14 residues. After removal of 3 bases from V and 4 bases from J, the junction contained 5 bases not matched to a gene. Germline-derived CDR1 and CDR2 are SGHVT and SQSDAQ.

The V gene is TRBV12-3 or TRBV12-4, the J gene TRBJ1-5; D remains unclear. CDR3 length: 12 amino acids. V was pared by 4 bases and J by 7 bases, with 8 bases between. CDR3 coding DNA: TGTGCCAGCAGTTCCCCAGGACAGCCCCAGCATTTT. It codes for CASSSPGQPQHF.

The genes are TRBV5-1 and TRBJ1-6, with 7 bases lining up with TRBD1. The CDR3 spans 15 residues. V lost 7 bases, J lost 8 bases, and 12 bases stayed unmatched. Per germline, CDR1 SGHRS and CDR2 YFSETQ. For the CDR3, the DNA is TGCGCCAGCGGCGATACAGGGGTTCGTGATTCACCCCTCCACTTT. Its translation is CASGDTGVRDSPLHF. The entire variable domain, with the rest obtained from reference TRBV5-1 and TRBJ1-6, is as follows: KAGVTQTPRYLIKTRGQQVTLSCSPISGHRSVSWYQQTPGQGLQFLFEYFSETQRNKGNFPGRFSGRQFSNSRSEMNVSTLELGDSALYLCASGDTGVRDSPLHFGNGTRLTVT.

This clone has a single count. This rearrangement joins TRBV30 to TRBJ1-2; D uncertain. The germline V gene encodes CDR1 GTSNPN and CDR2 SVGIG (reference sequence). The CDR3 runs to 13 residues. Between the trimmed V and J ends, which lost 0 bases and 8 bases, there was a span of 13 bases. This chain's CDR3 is CAWSVHGVEGYTF. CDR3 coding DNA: TGTGCCTGGAGTGTACACGGGGTTGAGGGCTACACCTTC.

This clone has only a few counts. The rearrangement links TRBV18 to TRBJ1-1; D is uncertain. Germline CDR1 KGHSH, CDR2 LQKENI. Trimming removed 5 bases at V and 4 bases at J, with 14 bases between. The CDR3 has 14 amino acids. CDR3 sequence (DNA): TGTGCCAGCTCATCCCCTAACAGCCGCACTGAAGCTTTCTTT. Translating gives CASSSPNSRTEAFF.

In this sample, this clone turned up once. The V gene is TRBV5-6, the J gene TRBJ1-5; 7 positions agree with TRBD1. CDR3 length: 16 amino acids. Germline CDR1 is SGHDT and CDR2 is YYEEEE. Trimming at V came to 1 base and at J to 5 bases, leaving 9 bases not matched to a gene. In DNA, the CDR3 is TGTGCCAGCAGCTTGTTCGGAGGGGGCGCCCATCAGCCCCAGCATTTT. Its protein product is CASSLFGGGAHQPQHF.

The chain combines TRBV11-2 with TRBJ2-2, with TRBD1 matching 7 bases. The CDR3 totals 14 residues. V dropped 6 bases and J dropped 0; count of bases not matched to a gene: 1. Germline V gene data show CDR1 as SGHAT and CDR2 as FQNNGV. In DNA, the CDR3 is TGTGCCAGCAGAGGGACAGCGAACACCGGGGAGCTGTTTTTT. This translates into CASRGTANTGELFF.

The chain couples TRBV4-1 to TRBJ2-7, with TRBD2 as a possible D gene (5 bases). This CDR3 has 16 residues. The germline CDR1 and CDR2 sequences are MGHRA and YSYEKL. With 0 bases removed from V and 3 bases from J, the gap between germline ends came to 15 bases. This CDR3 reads CASSQDLAARGYEQYF. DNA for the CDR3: TGCGCCAGCAGCCAAGATCTGGCCGCTCGGGGCTACGAGCAGTACTTC.

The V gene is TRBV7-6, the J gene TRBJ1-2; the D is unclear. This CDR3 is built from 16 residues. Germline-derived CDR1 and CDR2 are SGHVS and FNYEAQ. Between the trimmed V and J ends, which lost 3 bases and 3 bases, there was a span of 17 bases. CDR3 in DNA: TGTGCCAGCAGCTTCCTATCGGAGGGAAGGGACTATGGCTACACCTTC. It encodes CASSFLSEGRDYGYTF.

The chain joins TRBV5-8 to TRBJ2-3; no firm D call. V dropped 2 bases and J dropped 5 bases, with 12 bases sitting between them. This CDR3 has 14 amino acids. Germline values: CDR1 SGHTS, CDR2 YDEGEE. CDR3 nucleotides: TGTGCCAGCAGCTTCCCCACCCACATAGATACGCAGTATTTT. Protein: CASSFPTHIDTQYF.